The 8 T cell receptor beta chains reported below all come from one sample, sequenced in a study of regulatory T cells in long-lasting Graves disease (dated by TCRdb to the early 2020s). The protocol used for the library was multiplex PCR. Sequencing instrument: Illumina HiSeq 4000. To build TCR beta libraries, CDR3 regions were amplified by Arm-PCR using iRepertoire HTBI primers. In-frame beta chains were kept once TCRdb had trimmed the public reads at Q25 with fastp and called clones with MiXCR. CDR3 protein sequences are deduplicated, and each keeps its most common genes and DNA. The sample table holds about 420,000 distinct CDR3 sequences, of which about a sixth were seen once. The ten largest clones capture 23% of the sample. Sample time point, as interpreted from the label and publication: newly diagnosed GD, antithyroid drugs for less than 3 months. For both TCR sequencing and RNA sequencing, RNA was extracted from PBMCs in TRIzol.

These data also featured in a second study, about T cells in Graves' hyperthyroidism and ophthalmopathy.

Source: peripheral blood mononuclear cells (PBMCs), taken at new diagnosis, from a patient treated with antithyroid drugs. The source of these receptors is a woman between 18 and 29 years old with Graves disease. Donor details come from another sample of the same person, matched by shared clones.

This clonotype has only a few counts. This chain connects TRBV6-1 to TRBJ1-5; no reliable D call. Trimming shortened V by 2 bases and J by 4 bases, and 9 bases separated the two germline ends. CDR1 MNHNS and CDR2 SASEGT come from the germline V gene. This CDR3 region has 14 residues. The CDR3: CASSEIGFNQPQHF. In nucleotides, the CDR3 is TGTGCCAGCAGTGAAATAGGATTTAATCAGCCCCAGCATTTT.

This clonotype came up a few times. The chain recombines TRBV7-9 with TRBJ2-6; 13 bases are shared with TRBD2. This CDR3 has 15 amino acids. Germline V CDR1 and CDR2: SEHNR, FQNEAQ (reference sequence). The J segment lost 3 bases and the V segment lost 10 bases, leaving 3 bases of the junction unmatched. This chain's CDR3 is CAKGTSGIGANVLTF. The CDR3 DNA follows: TGTGCCAAAGGGACTAGCGGGATTGGGGCCAACGTCCTGACTTTC.

In its sample, this clonotype was seen a few times. This may arise from a read error, as a much more abundant clone is one base away. This chain joins TRBV2 and TRBJ2-7; possibly TRBD1 or TRBD2 for D (5 bases each). The CDR3 loop spans 14 amino acids. Germline V gene sequence: CDR1 SNHLY, CDR2 FYNNEI. The CDR3 loop is CASRDTGTIYKQYF. The CDR3, as DNA: TGTGCCAGCAGGGATACCGGGACGATCTACAAGCAGTACTTC. Full variable domain (rest looked up from reference TRBV2 and TRBJ2-7): EPEVTQTPSHQVTQMGQEVILRCVPISNHLYFYWYRQILGQKVEFLVSFYNNEISEKSEIFDDQFSVERPDGSNFTLKIRSTKLEDSAMYFCASRDTGTIYKQYFGPGTRLTVT.

CDR3 residues: CSVALPLDTQYF. The DNA of the CDR3 is TGCAGCGTTGCGCTACCCCTCGATACGCAGTATTTT. The V and J genes are TRBV29-1 and TRBJ2-3; D remains unclear. Per the germline V gene, CDR1 is SQVTM and CDR2 is ANQGSEA. Trimming stripped 4 bases from V and 6 bases from J, with 11 bases between. The CDR3 runs 12 residues.

The chain carries TRBV4-1 and TRBJ2-7; possibly TRBD2 for D (7 bases). Germline V lookup: CDR1 MGHRA, CDR2 YSYEKL. The CDR3 has 17 amino acids. V was trimmed by 0 bases and J by 6 bases, leaving 21 bases between them. CDR3 loop: CASSQEMTRGAFSEQYF. For the CDR3, the DNA is TGCGCCAGCAGCCAAGAAATGACTCGGGGGGCGTTTAGCGAGCAGTACTTC.

V is TRBV27 and J is TRBJ2-1, with 8 bases identical to TRBD2. There are 15 residues in the CDR3. V shed 4 bases and J 8 bases; nucleotides not matched to a gene: 10. Germline values: CDR1 MNHEY, CDR2 SMNVEV (reference sequence). The CDR3 coding sequence is TGTGCCAGCAGTTCACCCGCCGGGACTAGAGATGAGCAGTTCTTC. Protein: CASSSPAGTRDEQFF.

This chain joins TRBV5-8 and TRBJ2-1; 10 positions agree with TRBD2. V trimming: 3 bases; J trimming: 7 bases; junction bases outside the gene matches: 7. This CDR3 has 15 amino acids. From germline, CDR1 is SGHTS and CDR2 YDEGEE. CDR3 bases: TGTGCCAGCAGCTCCCTAGCGGGAGTCTGGAATGAGCAGTTCTTC. Residues: CASSSLAGVWNEQFF.

In this sample, this clonotype turned up a few times. V and J are TRBV28 and TRBJ2-2; 9 bases are a match to TRBD1. J was trimmed by 6 bases and V by 6 bases; bases with no gene match: 11. CDR1 and CDR2 (germline): MDHEN, SYDVKM. This CDR3 spans 16 amino acids. As DNA, the CDR3 is TGTGCCAGCAGCACTGTTGGGACAGGGTTTCCCGGGGAGCTGTTTTTT. Translated: CASSTVGTGFPGELFF.